Described below is a single TCR beta chain sequence and its context. Its cognate antigen is unknown. Culture proceeded for approximately 10 days, and CD4+ T cells were then isolated. The cohort was immunized with two doses of either the BNT162b2 or mRNA-1273 vaccine. The sample belongs to a study of vaccination effects on CD4 cells after COVID-19. Turning to the study itself: PBMC cultures contained about 2 million cells per well, roughly 10 IU/ml IL-2 and around 9.3 ug/ml peptides.

Sequenced by immunoSEQ multiplex PCR; TCRdb stores in-frame clones only, minus some. The sample has more than 60,000 clones, roughly 74% seen once. Study-level findings and limits: The study found marked clonal contraction of infection- and vaccine-induced clones late after vaccination.

V shed 6 bases and J 2 bases; nucleotides not matched to a gene: 11. The CDR3 is made up of 16 amino acids. CDR1 and CDR2 from the germline V gene are MNHEY and SVGEGT. The source of this sequence is a human donor who received a COVID-19 vaccine. The chain has TRBV6-2 or TRBV6-3 and TRBJ1-1; 8 bases map to TRBD1. The source was CD4+ T cells from PBMCs cultured without peptide, collected after COVID-19 vaccination. CDR3 residues: CASSPRTGRPNTEAFF. In DNA form, the CDR3 reads TGTGCCAGCAGCCCGCGGACAGGGCGGCCCAACACTGAAGCTTTCTTT.